The TCR beta chain under discussion was sequenced for a study of blood T cell repertoires in COVID-19 (dated by TCRdb to 2018 to 2021). In terms of the full investigation: Collaborator samples came from the United States, Italy and Spain and covered acute and convalescent phases of COVID-19. The material from the prospective study consisted of cDNA or gDNA derived from T cells, B-cell-depleted T cells, or PBMCs. Deeply sampled blood TCRbeta repertoires from subjects exposed to, actively infected with, or recovered from COVID-19 were included in the dataset. The repertoires were made available in a free public database intended to serve as a resource for research on the immune response to SARS-CoV-2. The samples were drawn from two sources: the first 160 participants of the ongoing ImmuneRACE study, and 1,200 or so subjects contributed by 6 global collaborators. Nearly every sample came with metadata listing a de-identified subject ID, COVID-19 status, age in years and sex. Where HLA class I and class II types were available, the types were taken from metadata supplied by the sample provider, not from assay-based typing.

What the research found in general, with its limitations: The amount of clinical and demographic metadata varied by source and participant and was provided uncurated.

The immunoSEQ Assay, a bias-controlled multiplex PCR, was used to amplify TCRbeta CDR3 regions from genomic DNA. The original pipeline was this. Nucleated cell counts per sample were estimated from amplification of reference gene primers within the assay. To quantify the absolute abundance of each unique TCRbeta CDR3 rearrangement, sequence reads were collapsed and filtered. For each sample, productive Simpson clonality was calculated as the square root of Simpson's diversity index over productive rearrangements. TCRdb re-hosts the immuneACCESS table, in-frame sequences only. Its copies lack some clones; in the studies checked, an unresolved V gene accounts for under half of them, and the cause for the rest is not known. V and J calls plus clone size are reproduced from that table; the DNA served to infer D and trimming. The sample profile shows almost 250,000 clones; 75% to 90% of them were found once. The top ten constitute 4.1% of the sample.

A remark on this clone: It lacks a known antigen. No base-level quality is on record; no much larger clone is a single base apart.

Looking up the germline V gene (reference sequence) yields CDR1 MNHEY and CDR2 SMNVEV. V has 3 bases trimmed and J has 2 bases trimmed; junction bases matching no gene number 8. The CDR3 spans 18 residues, from the cysteine through the phenylalanine. Only the CDR3 DNA stays, 54 bases, in frame from base 1. Participants in the prospective study were enrolled through a virtual design, were aged roughly 18 to 90 years, and lived in 24 United States geographic areas. In the prospective study, participants were assigned to cohorts based on the clinical history participants reported in a screening survey and a study questionnaire. For ImmuneRACE Cohort 3, a participant was defined as recovered based on two consecutive negative NP/OP PCR tests, clearance by a healthcare professional, or resolution of symptoms. In the prospective study, mobile phlebotomists collected whole blood, serum and a nasopharyngeal or oropharyngeal swab from each participant. Prospective study participants could optionally give additional blood draws and questionnaires over an approximately 2-month period. Before DNA extraction, blood samples from the prospective study were shipped at room temperature or frozen.

Specimen: PBMCs or T cells enriched from blood (not recorded which). This TCR was sampled from a woman aged 30 to 39 who had recovered from COVID-19. This receptor chain uses TRBV27 and TRBJ2-2, with 11 middle bases fitting TRBD2. The CDR3 region has the sequence CASSFLGTSGPNTGELFF. The DNA sequence reads TGTGCCAGCAGTTTTCTCGGGACTAGCGGACCCAACACCGGGGAGCTGTTTTTT.